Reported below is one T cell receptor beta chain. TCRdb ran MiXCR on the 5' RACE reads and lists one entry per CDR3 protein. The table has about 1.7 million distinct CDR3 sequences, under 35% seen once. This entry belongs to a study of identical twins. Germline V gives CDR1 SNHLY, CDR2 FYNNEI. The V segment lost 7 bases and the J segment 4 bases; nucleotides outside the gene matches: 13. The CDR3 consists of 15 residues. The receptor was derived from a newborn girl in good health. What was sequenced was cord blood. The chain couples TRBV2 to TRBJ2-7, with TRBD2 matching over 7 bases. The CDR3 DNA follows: TGTGCCAGCAAAGAGAGGGAGGGGCGCTTTTACGAGCAGTACTTC. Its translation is CASKEREGRFYEQYF.